This T cell receptor beta chain was retrieved from a study of OX40 agonist ivuxolimab in advanced cancers. Assay: immunoSEQ multiplex PCR; the TCRdb copy retains only in-frame clones and omits some. The sample gives 75,000 to 100,000 clones, around 80% of which show up once; roughly 5.5% is in the top ten. Germline lookup yields CDR1 SGHNT and CDR2 YYREEE (reference sequence). The V and J ends lost 3 bases and 0 bases, in that order; junction bases with no gene match: 3. The CDR3 extends over 17 amino acids. This TCR came from an adult with an advanced solid tumor such as melanoma, head and neck, liver or kidney cancer. The chain employs TRBV5-4 and TRBJ2-6; 10 nucleotides align to TRBD1. This sample comprised CD4+ or CD8+ T cells sorted from blood, obtained in a trial of the OX40 agonist ivuxolimab. The CDR3 nucleotides read TGTGCCAGCAGCTGGGGACAGGGGCTCTCTGGGGCCAACGTCCTGACTTTC. It translates to CASSWGQGLSGANVLTF. Based on the CDR3 plus reference TRBV5-4 and TRBJ2-6, the full variable domain is ETGVTQSPTHLIKTRGQQVTLRCSSQSGHNTVSWYQQALGQGPQFIFQYYREEENGRGNFPPRFSGLQFPNYSSELNVNALELDDSALYLCASSWGQGLSGANVLTFGAGSRLTVL.